The T cell receptor beta chain described here comes from a study of blood T cell repertoires in COVID-19. Turning to the study itself: From the United States, Italy and Spain came samples of acute and convalescent COVID-19.

Deletions cut 6 bases from V and 6 bases from J, with 18 bases between. Germline-derived CDR1 and CDR2 are MNHEY and SVGAGI. This CDR3 region has 16 residues. The assay was immunoSEQ multiplex PCR, and TCRdb's table has in-frame clones only and misses some. This table has approximately 210,000 clones, 83% appearing once. The origin of this receptor is a woman aged 45 to 65 with acute or convalescent COVID-19. J is TRBJ1-6 and V is TRBV6-5; possibly TRBD1 for D (5 bases). The sequencing input was peripheral blood. CDR3 residues: CASSYRKRGGNSPLHF. CDR3 DNA sequence: TGTGCCAGCAGCTACCGTAAGCGGGGGGGTAATTCACCCCTCCACTTT.